The 5 T cell receptor beta chains below were found in one sample sequenced in a study of T cell responses to AZD1222 COVID-19 vaccine. The data were produced by immunoSEQ multiplex PCR, yet TCRdb's version contains in-frame clones alone and is incomplete. The sample contains 90,000 to 150,000 clones, about nine tenths of which appear only once. This sample comprised peripheral blood, obtained on day 0 of AZD1222 vaccination. These receptors were taken from an adult in good health.

The V call is TRBV5-6, the J call TRBJ1-2, with D uncertain. The V gene lost 2 bases and the J gene lost 5 bases, with 7 bases spanning the gap. CDR1 and CDR2 from the germline V gene are SGHDT and YYEEEE. The CDR3 has 12 amino acids. CDR3 amino acids: CASSFEKYGYTF. The CDR3 coding sequence is TGTGCCAGCAGCTTTGAGAAGTATGGCTACACCTTC. The full variable domain, with the rest looked up from reference TRBV5-6 and TRBJ1-2, is DAGVTQSPTHLIKTRGQQVTLRCSPKSGHDTVSWYQQALGQGPQFIFQYYEEEERQRGNFPDRFSGHQFPNYSSELNVNALLLGDSALYLCASSFEKYGYTFGSGTRLTVV.

The chain employs TRBV9 and TRBJ1-2, with 10 bases lining up with TRBD1. Germline V gene sequence: CDR1 SGDLS, CDR2 YYNGEE. The CDR3 runs to 15 residues. Unmatched junction bases numbered 5, after V lost 4 bases and J lost 2 bases. The CDR3 here is CASSPDRGQNYGYTF. CDR3 nucleotide sequence: TGTGCCAGCAGCCCCGACAGGGGGCAAAACTATGGCTACACCTTC.

The chain has TRBV24-1 and TRBJ2-1, with D perhaps matching TRBD2 (5 bases). The CDR3 runs to 16 residues. Trimming left V 0 bases short and J 5 bases short, with 13 bases between. Germline V gene lookup returns CDR1 KGHDR and CDR2 SFDVKD. CDR3 nucleotides: TGTGCCACCAGTGATTTGGTCACCTCGGGGAACAATGAGCAGTTCTTC. It yields the protein CATSDLVTSGNNEQFF.

V gene TRBV7-2 combines with J gene TRBJ1-2; 7 nucleotides match TRBD1. This CDR3 region has 15 residues. The V gene end was trimmed by 3 bases and the J gene end by 1 base; junction bases not matched to a gene: 5. Per germline, CDR1 SGHTA and CDR2 FQGNSA. CDR3 region: CASSFGDRINYGYTF. CDR3 bases: TGTGCCAGCAGCTTTGGGGACAGAATTAACTATGGCTACACCTTC.

The DNA of the CDR3 is TGTGCCAGCAGCATCGCCGGGAGCCCTAACACTGAAGCTTTCTTT. Its translation: CASSIAGSPNTEAFF. The chain is built from TRBV5-4 and TRBJ1-1; no definite D call. V lost 4 bases, J lost 2 bases, and 15 bases lay in between. The CDR3 has 15 amino acids. Germline values: CDR1 SGHNT, CDR2 YYREEE (reference sequence).